This TCR beta chain stems from a study of blood T cell repertoires in COVID-19 (TCRdb year 2020). About the full investigation: The collaborator samples originated in the United States, Italy and Spain and spanned the acute and convalescent phases of COVID-19. The prospective study material was composed of cDNA or gDNA derived from T cells, B-cell-depleted T cells, or PBMCs. Deeply sampled blood TCRbeta repertoires from subjects exposed to, actively infected with, or recovered from COVID-19 were included in the dataset. A freely available public database, intended as a resource for researchers studying the immune response to SARS-CoV-2, is where the repertoires were released. The samples were drawn from two sources: the first 160 participants of the ongoing ImmuneRACE study, and 1,200 or so subjects contributed by 6 global collaborators. Sample metadata almost always included a de-identified subject ID, COVID-19 status, age in years and sex. HLA class I and class II types, where available, came from metadata supplied by the sample provider rather than from assay-based typing. General findings and caveats noted by the study authors: The amount of clinical and demographic metadata varied by source and participant and was provided uncurated.

The immunoSEQ Assay, a bias-controlled multiplex PCR, was used to amplify TCRbeta CDR3 regions from genomic DNA. As for the original processing: Within the assay, amplification of reference gene primers was used to estimate how many nucleated cells each sample contained. To quantify the absolute abundance of each unique TCRbeta CDR3 rearrangement, sequence reads were collapsed and filtered. For each sample, productive Simpson clonality was calculated as the square root of Simpson's diversity index over productive rearrangements. TCRdb obtained this table from immuneACCESS and retained in-frame rearrangements with V and J assigned. These tables miss some clones; where compared with another copy, unresolved V genes account for less than half of the shortfall, and the remainder is unexplained. V and J calls and clone size are those listed in that table; D and trimming were worked out from the DNA. The sample yields about 380,000 clones; about 90% were counted once. The leading ten clones occupy 2.5% to 3.5% of the sample.

As to this clone: Its antigen remains undetermined. No much larger clonotype is one base removed from it; base qualities were not supplied.

In the prospective study, participants were 18 to 89 years old, resided in fewer than 25 geographic areas of the United States, and were enrolled through a virtual design. In the prospective study, participants were assigned to cohorts based on the clinical history participants reported in a screening survey and a study questionnaire. Recovered participants in ImmuneRACE Cohort 3 were defined by two consecutive negative NP/OP PCR tests, clearance by a healthcare professional, or resolution of symptoms. In the prospective study, mobile phlebotomists collected whole blood, serum and a nasopharyngeal or oropharyngeal swab from each participant. Over a roughly 2-month period, participants in the prospective study had the option of providing additional blood draws and questionnaires. Prospective study blood samples were shipped either frozen or at room temperature before DNA extraction. Including the terminal cysteine and phenylalanine, the CDR3 comprises 17 residues. CDR3 DNA is the only sequence kept; it has 51 bases, read in frame from the first base. After removal of 0 bases from V and 2 bases from J, the junction retains 10 bases not matched to a gene. Looking up the germline V gene yields CDR1 SGDLS and CDR2 YYNGEE.

The sequence was obtained from a woman in her 30s who had recovered from COVID-19. The sample taken for sequencing was PBMCs or T cells enriched from blood (not recorded which). The rearranged chain carries TRBV9 and TRBJ2-5; a stretch of 7 junction bases matches TRBD1. The nucleotide sequence reads as follows: TGTGCCAGCAGCGTAGGGGGATGGGGGACAGCACAAGAGACCCAGTACTTC. Protein translation: CASSVGGWGTAQETQYF.